The 9 T cell receptor beta chains below were found in one sample sequenced in a study of T cell therapy after organ transplantation. What these receptors recognize is not known. Sequencing used immunoSEQ multiplex PCR; TCRdb keeps in-frame clones, though not all of them. The sample shows 45,000 to 60,000 clones, around 93% of them seen only once. The sequencing used CD8+ T cells from blood, collected before autologous CMV-specific T cell therapy. The receptors come from a human patient who had received a solid organ transplant and had CMV disease.

The chain uses TRBV14 and TRBJ2-2; D is undetermined. Trimming shortened V by 1 base and J by 6 bases, and 12 bases separated the two germline ends. CDR1 and CDR2 from the germline V gene are SGHDN and FVKESK. The CDR3 loop spans 15 amino acids. CDR3 residues: CASSQATEYPGELFF. The CDR3 nucleotides are TGTGCCAGCAGCCAAGCCACAGAATACCCCGGGGAGCTGTTTTTT.

V gene TRBV30 combines with J gene TRBJ1-3; D is ambiguous. Germline values: CDR1 GTSNPN, CDR2 SVGIG (reference sequence). The V gene lost 6 bases and the J gene lost 0 bases, with 12 bases spanning the gap. The length of the CDR3 is 14 residues. Here the CDR3 reads CACIDGYSGNTIYF. The CDR3 coding sequence is TGTGCCTGTATCGACGGTTACTCTGGAAACACCATATATTTT.

This rearrangement joins TRBV19 to TRBJ1-1, with D possibly being TRBD1 (5 bases). This CDR3 region has 12 residues. Trimming cost V 4 bases and J 7 bases, with 10 bases left between them. The germline CDR1 and CDR2 sequences are LNHDA and SQIVND (reference sequence). Written as DNA, the CDR3 is TGTGCCAGTAGTACCGGGGGTCATGAAGCTTTCTTT. It translates to CASSTGGHEAFF.

The genes are TRBV30 and TRBJ1-5, with 11 positions matching TRBD1. Germline loops: CDR1 GTSNPN, CDR2 SVGIG (reference sequence). Trimming removed 6 bases from V and 3 bases from J; junction bases left unmatched: 7. The CDR3 runs 15 residues. CDR3 protein: CACRGQGAVNQPQHF. The CDR3 coding sequence is TGTGCCTGCCGAGGACAGGGGGCGGTCAATCAGCCCCAGCATTTT.

CDR3 coding DNA: TGCGCCAGCAGCCAAGATCGTGGGGGTTGGACCGGGGAGCTGTTTTTT. It yields the protein CASSQDRGGWTGELFF. The chain joins TRBV4-3 to TRBJ2-2, with D perhaps given as TRBD1 or TRBD2 (5 bases each). This CDR3 comprises 16 residues. V gave up 0 bases and J gave up 5 bases, with 13 bases separating them. Looked up from germline, CDR1 is LGHNA and CDR2 is YSLEER.

V usage is TRBV5-8 and J usage is TRBJ2-1; D gene ambiguous. Germline CDR1 is SGHTS and CDR2 is YDEGEE. The CDR3 sequence is 12 residues long. The V end was cut by 4 bases, the J end by 10 bases, with 12 bases between. This CDR3 is CASSPGGREQFF. CDR3 nucleotides: TGTGCCAGCAGCCCTGGTGGAAGGGAGCAGTTCTTC.

V and J are TRBV5-6 and TRBJ2-1; the D gene is possibly TRBD2 (5 bases). The V end was cut by 3 bases, the J end by 7 bases, with 17 bases between. This CDR3 spans 15 amino acids. Germline assignment: CDR1 SGHDT and CDR2 YYEEEE. In DNA form, the CDR3 reads TGTGCCAGCAGCTCGGACTTTGGGAGTTTAAATGAGCAGTTCTTC. It codes for CASSSDFGSLNEQFF.

A few counts support this clone. The chain joins TRBV9 to TRBJ1-5; D remains unclear. Germline V lookup: CDR1 SGDLS, CDR2 YYNGEE. Trimming took off 4 bases at V and 1 base at J, with 9 bases between the two ends. This CDR3 spans 14 amino acids. The CDR3 DNA follows: TGTGCCAGCAGCCTTCCGGGGAGCAATCAGCCCCAGCATTTT. Protein: CASSLPGSNQPQHF. Variable domain in full (rest from reference TRBV9 and TRBJ1-5): DSGVTQTPKHLITATGQRVTLRCSPRSGDLSVYWYQQSLDQGLQFLIQYYNGEERAKGNILERFSAQQFPDLHSELNLSSLELGDSALYFCASSLPGSNQPQHFGDGTRLSIL.

This sequence joins TRBV4-1 and TRBJ1-2; D gene uncertain. Germline V gene sequence: CDR1 MGHRA, CDR2 YSYEKL. The V gene lost 0 bases and the J gene lost 2 bases, with 7 bases spanning the gap. The CDR3 covers 14 residues. The CDR3 region is CASSQDSQNYGYTF. Written as DNA, the CDR3 is TGCGCCAGCAGCCAAGATTCCCAGAACTATGGCTACACCTTC.